This TCR beta chain was obtained from a study of PD-1 blockade in classical Hodgkin lymphoma. Repertoires were generated with immunoSEQ multiplex PCR, while TCRdb's copy carries only in-frame clones and drops some. The sample gives roughly 20,000 clones, roughly three quarters of which show up once; around 2.7% is in the top ten. Documented time point: cycle 4 day 1 (C4D1), after 6 weeks of nivolumab. Each of the patients experienced relapse following autologous stem cell transplantation, and their brentuximab vedotin exposure differed. Magnetic negative selection served to purify CD4+ T cells out of PBMCs that had been thawed. About this clone itself: Its specificity is unknown.

Trimming removed 5 bases from V and 6 bases from J, with 17 bases in between. CDR3 length equals 14 residues. The V gene's germline CDR1 is SGHTA and CDR2 FQGTGA. The study's findings and limits: Complete responders showed a baseline diversity that resembled the diversity of newly diagnosed patients. Repertoires differed for reasons still undefined, possibly disease activity or prior therapy.

This chain joins TRBV7-3 and TRBJ2-7; the D gene is possibly TRBD2 (6 bases). The clonotype was recovered from a human donor with classical Hodgkin lymphoma. Sequenced material: CD4+ T cells from blood, taken before the fourth cycle of nivolumab. The CDR3 spells CASSPPGLGSEQYF. The DNA for the CDR3 is TGTGCCAGCAGCCCCCCGGGACTCGGATCCGAGCAGTACTTC.